This entry features one TCR beta chain sequence. Antigen: not known. The sample comes from a study of early T cells in non-severe SARS-CoV-2 infection. In the study overall: Investigators sequenced bulk RNA drawn from unsorted whole blood, and chains remained unpaired.

Attachment of unique molecular identifiers to individual cDNA molecules was performed. TCRdb called the 5' RACE reads again in MiXCR, with one record for every CDR3 protein. The sample records around 77,000 distinct CDR3 sequences, around 10% being singletons. From germline, CDR1 is MNHEY and CDR2 SVGAGI. With V trimmed by 3 bases and J by 7 bases, 10 bases remained unmatched. The CDR3 is 16 amino acids. Study results and limitations: The study's VDJdb matching favored anti-spike CD8 responses and missed private and CD4 specificities.

This material consisted of whole blood, taken at baseline. The TCR sequence derives from an adult who was a healthcare worker with PCR-confirmed SARS-CoV-2 infection or an uninfected control (not recorded which). The donor label of this sample is uncertain. The genes are TRBV6-5 and TRBJ2-1, with TRBD2 matching 9 bases. In DNA, the CDR3 is TGTGCCAGCAGTTATGATCGGCGGGGGGGCATAAATGAGCAGTTCTTC. It codes for CASSYDRRGGINEQFF.